This TCR beta chain comes out of a study of vaccination and CD4 T cells after COVID-19. Study-wide context: The convalescents were made up of six males and four females, two of whom were Hispanic. Cells were stimulated with overlapping spike peptides from SARS-CoV-2, HCoV-NL63, HCoV-OC43 and HCoV-229E.

Treatment denoted: roughly 10-day PBMC culture with coronavirus spike peptide pools or control peptides (ViraFEST assay). ViraFEST grew antigen-specific T cells using peptide pools, then sequenced TCRs. Convalescent patients tested SARS-CoV-2 PCR positive from March to December 2020, before Alpha, Beta and Delta emerged. The study sequenced cultured CD4+ T cell DNA using the Oncomine TCR Beta short-read assay. Each CDR3 protein gets one entry after TCRdb re-called the PCR reads with MiXCR. Found here are approximately 20,000 distinct CDR3 sequences, roughly 63% of them singletons; the top ten hold roughly 8%. In regard to this clonotype: Its antigen is not identified.

Germline V gene sequence: CDR1 DFQATT, CDR2 SNEGSKA (reference sequence). The CDR3 has 13 amino acids. Trimming left V 5 bases short and J 12 bases short, with 20 bases between. J is TRBJ1-5 and V is TRBV20-1, with D possibly matching TRBD1 (6 bases). The sequence came from a human donor who had recovered from COVID-19. The sample taken for sequencing was CD4+ T cells from blood, cultured in vitro. The CDR3 DNA follows: TGCAGTGCTGCCGGGACAACCGTTTCTTTCCAGCATTTT. As protein: CSAAGTTVSFQHF.